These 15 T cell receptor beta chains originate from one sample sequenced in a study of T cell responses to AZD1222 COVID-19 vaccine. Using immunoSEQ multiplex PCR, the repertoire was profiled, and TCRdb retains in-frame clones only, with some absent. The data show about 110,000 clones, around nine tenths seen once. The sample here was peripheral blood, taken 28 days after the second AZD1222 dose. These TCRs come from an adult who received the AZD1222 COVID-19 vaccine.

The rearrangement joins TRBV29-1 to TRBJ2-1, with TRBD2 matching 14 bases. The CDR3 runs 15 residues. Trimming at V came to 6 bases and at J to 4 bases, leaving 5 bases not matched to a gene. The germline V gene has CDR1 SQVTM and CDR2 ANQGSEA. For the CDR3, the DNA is TGCAGCGTGTCCGGGACTAGCGGGGGTTACAATGAGCAGTTCTTC. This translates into CSVSGTSGGYNEQFF.

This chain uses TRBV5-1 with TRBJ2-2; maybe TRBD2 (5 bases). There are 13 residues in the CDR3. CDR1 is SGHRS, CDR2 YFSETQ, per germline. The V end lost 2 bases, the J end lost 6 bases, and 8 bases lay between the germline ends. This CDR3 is CASSFEGPGELFF. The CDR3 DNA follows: TGCGCCAGCAGCTTCGAGGGCCCCGGGGAGCTGTTTTTT.

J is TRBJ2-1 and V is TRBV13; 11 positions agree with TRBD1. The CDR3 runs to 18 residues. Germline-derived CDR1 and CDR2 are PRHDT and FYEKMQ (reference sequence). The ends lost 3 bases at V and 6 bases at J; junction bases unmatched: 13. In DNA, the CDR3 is TGTGCCAGCAGCTTGCGGGACAGGGGGGCGCAGGACCGCAATGAGCAGTTCTTC. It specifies CASSLRDRGAQDRNEQFF.

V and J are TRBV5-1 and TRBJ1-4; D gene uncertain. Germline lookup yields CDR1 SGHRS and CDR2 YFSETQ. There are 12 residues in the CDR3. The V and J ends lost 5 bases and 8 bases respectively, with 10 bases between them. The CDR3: CASREPGEKLFF. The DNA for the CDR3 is TGCGCCAGCAGAGAACCCGGGGAAAAACTGTTTTTT. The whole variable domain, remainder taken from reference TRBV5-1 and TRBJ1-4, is KAGVTQTPRYLIKTRGQQVTLSCSPISGHRSVSWYQQTPGQGLQFLFEYFSETQRNKGNFPGRFSGRQFSNSRSEMNVSTLELGDSALYLCASREPGEKLFFGSGTQLSVL.

The CDR3 is CASSAGSGDYEQYF. The CDR3 region has the DNA TGTGCCAGCTCAGCAGGGTCCGGGGACTACGAGCAGTACTTC. This chain connects TRBV18 to TRBJ2-7; TRBD1 or TRBD2 may be the D gene (5 bases each). With 5 bases removed from V and 3 bases from J, the gap between germline ends came to 14 bases. Germline lookup yields CDR1 KGHSH and CDR2 LQKENI. This CDR3 contains 14 residues.

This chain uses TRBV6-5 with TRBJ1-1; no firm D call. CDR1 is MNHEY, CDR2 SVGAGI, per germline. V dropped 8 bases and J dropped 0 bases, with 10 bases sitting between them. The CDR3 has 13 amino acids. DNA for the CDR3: TGTGCCAGCCGCCGTGGAGTGAACACTGAAGCTTTCTTT. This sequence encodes CASRRGVNTEAFF.

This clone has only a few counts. The CDR3 region has the DNA TGTGCCAGCAGCGTGGGGGGGGGTTCACAGCCCCAGCATTTT. Protein sequence: CASSVGGGSQPQHF. The rearrangement joins TRBV9 to TRBJ1-5, with D perhaps TRBD1 (5 bases). The CDR3 spans 14 residues. Germline lookup yields CDR1 SGDLS and CDR2 YYNGEE. V dropped 2 bases and J dropped 7 bases, with 13 bases sitting between them.

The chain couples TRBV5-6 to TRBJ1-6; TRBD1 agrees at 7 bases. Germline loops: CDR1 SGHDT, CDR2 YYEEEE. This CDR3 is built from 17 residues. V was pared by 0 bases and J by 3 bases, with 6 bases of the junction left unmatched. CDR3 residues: CASSLGDSRHYNSPLHF. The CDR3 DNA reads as TGTGCCAGCAGCTTGGGGGACAGCCGCCACTATAATTCACCCCTCCACTTT.

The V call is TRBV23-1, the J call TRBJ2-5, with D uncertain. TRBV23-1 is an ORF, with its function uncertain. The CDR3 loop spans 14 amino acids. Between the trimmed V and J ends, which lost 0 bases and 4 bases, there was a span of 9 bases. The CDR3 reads CASSQSTLGETQYF. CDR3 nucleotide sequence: TGCGCCAGCAGTCAATCAACACTGGGAGAGACCCAGTACTTC.

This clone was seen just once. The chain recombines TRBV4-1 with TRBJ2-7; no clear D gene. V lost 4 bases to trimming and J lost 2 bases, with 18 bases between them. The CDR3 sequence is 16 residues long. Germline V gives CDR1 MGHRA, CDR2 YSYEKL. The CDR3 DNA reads TGCGCCAGCAGCCCTCACACGCAGCGTTCAACCTACGAGCAGTACTTC. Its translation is CASSPHTQRSTYEQYF.

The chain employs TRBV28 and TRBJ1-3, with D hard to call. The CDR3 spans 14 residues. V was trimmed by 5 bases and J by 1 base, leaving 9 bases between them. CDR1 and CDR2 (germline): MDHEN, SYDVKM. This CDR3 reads CASSTTSSGNTIYF. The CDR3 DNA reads TGTGCCAGCAGTACTACCTCATCTGGAAACACCATATATTTT.

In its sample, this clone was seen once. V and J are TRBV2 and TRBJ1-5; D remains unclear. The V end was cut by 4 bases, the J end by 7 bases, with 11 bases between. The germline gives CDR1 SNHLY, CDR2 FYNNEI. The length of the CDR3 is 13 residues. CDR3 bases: TGTGCCAGCAGTGTTCAGGTTCGCCAGCCCCAGCATTTT. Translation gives CASSVQVRQPQHF.

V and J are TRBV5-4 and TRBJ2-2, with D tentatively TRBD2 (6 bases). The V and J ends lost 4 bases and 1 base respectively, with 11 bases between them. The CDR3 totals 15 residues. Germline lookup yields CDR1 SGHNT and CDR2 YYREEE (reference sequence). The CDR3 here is CASSQGLRNTGELFF. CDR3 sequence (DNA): TGTGCCAGCAGCCAGGGACTGAGGAACACCGGGGAGCTGTTTTTT.

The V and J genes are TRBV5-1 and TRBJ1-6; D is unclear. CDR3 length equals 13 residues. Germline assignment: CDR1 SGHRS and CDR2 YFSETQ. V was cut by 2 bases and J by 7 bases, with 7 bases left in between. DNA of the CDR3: TGCGCCAGCAGCTTCCGGCCGAATTCACCCCTCCACTTT. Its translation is CASSFRPNSPLHF.

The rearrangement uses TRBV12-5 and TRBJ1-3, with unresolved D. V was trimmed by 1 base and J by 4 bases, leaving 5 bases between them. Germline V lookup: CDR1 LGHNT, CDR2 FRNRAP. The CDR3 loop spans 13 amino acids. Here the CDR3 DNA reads TGTGCTAGTGGTTTGGGGGCCGGAAACACCATATATTTT. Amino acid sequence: CASGLGAGNTIYF.